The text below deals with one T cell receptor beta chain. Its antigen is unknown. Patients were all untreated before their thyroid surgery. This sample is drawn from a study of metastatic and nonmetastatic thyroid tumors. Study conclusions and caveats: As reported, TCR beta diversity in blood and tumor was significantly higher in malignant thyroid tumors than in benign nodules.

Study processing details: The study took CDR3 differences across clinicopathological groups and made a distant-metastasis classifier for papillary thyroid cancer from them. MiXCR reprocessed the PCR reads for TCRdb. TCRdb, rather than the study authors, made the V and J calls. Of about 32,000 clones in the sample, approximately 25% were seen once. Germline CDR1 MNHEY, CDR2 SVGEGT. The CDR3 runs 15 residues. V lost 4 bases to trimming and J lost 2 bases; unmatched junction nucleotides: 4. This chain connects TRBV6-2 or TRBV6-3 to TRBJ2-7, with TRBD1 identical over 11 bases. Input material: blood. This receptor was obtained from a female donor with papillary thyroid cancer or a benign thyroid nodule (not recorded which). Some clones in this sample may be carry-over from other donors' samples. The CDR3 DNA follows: TGTGCCAGCAGTTCCTCGGGACAGGGGGCCTACGAGCAGTACTTC. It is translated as CASSSSGQGAYEQYF.